The clone carrying this TCR beta chain appeared many times. The data are from a study of blood T cells in healthy people across ages. V trimming: 4 bases; J trimming: 3 bases; junction bases outside the gene matches: 6. The V gene's germline CDR1 is LGHDT and CDR2 YNNKEL (reference sequence). This CDR3 region has 15 residues. A sample-barcoded 5' primer and a J-beta primer mix were used in a second PCR of about 7 to 12 cycles. MiXCR, run by TCRdb on the 5' RACE reads, gives a single entry per CDR3 protein. The sample lists hundreds of thousands of distinct CDR3 sequences, around 32% occurring once. Sequencing was carried out using blood. The receptor comes from an elderly woman in good health. This chain links TRBV3-1 with TRBJ2-5; 9 bases fit TRBD1. The CDR3 loop is CASSLGTGRKETQYF. DNA of the CDR3: TGTGCCAGCAGCCTTGGGACAGGGCGGAAAGAGACCCAGTACTTC.